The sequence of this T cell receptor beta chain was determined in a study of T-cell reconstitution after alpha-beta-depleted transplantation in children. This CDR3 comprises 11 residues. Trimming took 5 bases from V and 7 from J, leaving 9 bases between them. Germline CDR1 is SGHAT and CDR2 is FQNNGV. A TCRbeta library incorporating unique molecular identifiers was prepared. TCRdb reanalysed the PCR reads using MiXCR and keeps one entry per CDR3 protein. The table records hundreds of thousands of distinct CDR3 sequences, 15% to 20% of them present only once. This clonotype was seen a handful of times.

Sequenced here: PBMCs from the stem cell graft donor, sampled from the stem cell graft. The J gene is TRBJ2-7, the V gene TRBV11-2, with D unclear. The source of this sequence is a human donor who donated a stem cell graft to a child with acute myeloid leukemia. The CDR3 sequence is CASSAGPEQYV. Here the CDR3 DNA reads TGTGCCAGCAGCGCCGGGCCTGAGCAGTACGTC.